A single sample gave rise to the 5 T cell receptor beta chains below, sequenced in a study of cytomegalovirus exposure and HLA in healthy donors. This PCR relied on a set of 60 Vbeta primers and 13 Jbeta primers. TCRdb keeps only in-frame clones here, not all; method: immunoSEQ multiplex PCR. The repertoire holds approximately 170,000 clones, with roughly four fifths as singletons. Sequenced material: PBMCs. Source of these receptors: a man aged 45 to 65 in good health and CMV-seropositive.

In its sample, this clone was seen once. The rearrangement uses TRBV21-1 and TRBJ2-7; whether TRBD2, the table's D call, matches the DNA was not checked. TRBV21-1 is deemed a pseudogene. CDR3 size: 19 residues. The CDR3 nucleotides read TGTGCCAGCAGCAAAGAGCGAGCGGGAGGGCCTTACGAGAGTCGGGAGCAGTACTTC. It specifies CASSKERAGGPYESREQYF.

This chain joins TRBV9 and TRBJ2-1; 13 positions agree with TRBD2. This CDR3 has 15 residues. Germline CDR1 is SGDLS and CDR2 is YYNGEE. V lost 2 bases and J lost 9; bases outside the gene matches: 5. For the CDR3, the DNA is TGTGCCAGCAGCGTCACTAGCGGGAGGGGGGGTGAGCAGTTCTTC. This codes for CASSVTSGRGGEQFF. Full variable domain (missing parts from reference TRBV9 and TRBJ2-1): DSGVTQTPKHLITATGQRVTLRCSPRSGDLSVYWYQQSLDQGLQFLIQYYNGEERAKGNILERFSAQQFPDLHSELNLSSLELGDSALYFCASSVTSGRGGEQFFGPGTRLTVL.

This chain connects TRBV9 to TRBJ2-1; 8 bases map to TRBD1. In germline, CDR1 is SGDLS, CDR2 YYNGEE. The CDR3 has 16 residues. The V and J ends lost 0 bases and 9 bases, in that order; junction bases with no gene match: 11. The chain's CDR3 is CASSVGSGGAGLEQFF. The CDR3, as DNA: TGTGCCAGCAGCGTAGGGTCAGGGGGCGCGGGCCTTGAGCAGTTCTTC. The variable domain in full, completed from reference TRBV9 and TRBJ2-1, reads DSGVTQTPKHLITATGQRVTLRCSPRSGDLSVYWYQQSLDQGLQFLIQYYNGEERAKGNILERFSAQQFPDLHSELNLSSLELGDSALYFCASSVGSGGAGLEQFFGPGTRLTVL.

The V and J genes are TRBV6-1 and TRBJ2-2; D unclear. CDR1 is MNHNS, CDR2 SASEGT, per germline. Deletions cut 1 base from V and 3 bases from J, with 6 bases between. The CDR3 consists of 14 residues. The CDR3 nucleotides read TGTGCCAGCAGTGAAGGTAGAGACACCGGGGAGCTGTTTTTT. Translated: CASSEGRDTGELFF.

The chain links TRBV7-2 to TRBJ2-5; D is perhaps TRBD1 (5 bases). Deletions cut 8 bases from V and 1 base from J, with 11 bases between. Germline lookup yields CDR1 SGHTA and CDR2 FQGNSA. This CDR3 contains 13 residues. The CDR3, as DNA: TGTGCCAGCCTCAGTAGGGGCCAAGAGACCCAGTACTTC. It is translated as CASLSRGQETQYF.